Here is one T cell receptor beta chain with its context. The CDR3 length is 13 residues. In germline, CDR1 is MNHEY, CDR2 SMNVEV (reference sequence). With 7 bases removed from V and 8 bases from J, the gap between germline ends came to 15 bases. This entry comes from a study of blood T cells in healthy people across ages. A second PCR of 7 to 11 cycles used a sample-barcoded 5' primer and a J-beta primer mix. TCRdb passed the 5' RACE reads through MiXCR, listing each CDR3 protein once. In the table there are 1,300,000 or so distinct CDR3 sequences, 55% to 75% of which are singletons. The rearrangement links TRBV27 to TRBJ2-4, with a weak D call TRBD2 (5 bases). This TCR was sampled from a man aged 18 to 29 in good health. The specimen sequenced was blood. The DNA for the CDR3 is TGTGCCAGCAAGAGTCCGGGGAAGGACATTCAGTACTTC. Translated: CASKSPGKDIQYF.